These 26 T cell receptor beta chains share one sample of origin, sequenced in a study of T cells after yellow fever vaccination. TCRdb independently ran MiXCR on the 5' RACE reads; one entry per CDR3 protein. This sample yields hundreds of thousands of distinct CDR3 sequences, of which approximately 13% are seen a single time; 11% to 15% belongs to the top ten. The source was PBMCs, collected on the day of the yellow fever booster vaccination. The receptors were gathered from a man aged 30-40 years who received the YFV17D yellow fever vaccine.

This clonotype appeared a few times. This rearrangement joins TRBV10-3 to TRBJ2-7; D call uncertain. Germline CDR1 ENHRY, CDR2 SYGVKD. The CDR3 is made up of 14 amino acids. Trimming pared 3 bases from V and 3 bases from J, leaving 12 bases between. CDR3 in amino acids: CAISDPPGDYEQYF. CDR3 nucleotide sequence: TGTGCCATCAGTGACCCCCCCGGAGACTACGAGCAGTACTTC.

The V call is TRBV19, the J call TRBJ2-1; D gene uncertain. Germline V gene lookup returns CDR1 LNHDA and CDR2 SQIVND (reference sequence). The CDR3 is 14 amino acids. Trimming removed 1 base at V and 7 bases at J, with 11 bases between. In DNA form, the CDR3 reads TGTGCCAGTAGTATAGTTACAAAACGGAATGAGCAGTTCTTC. Translating it yields CASSIVTKRNEQFF.

The chain links TRBV7-3 to TRBJ2-1; 10 bases are a match to TRBD2. Per germline, CDR1 SGHTA and CDR2 FQGTGA. V was clipped by 6 bases and J by 5 bases; unmatched bases: 16. The CDR3 consists of 18 residues. The CDR3 nucleotides are TGTGCCAGCAGTAAACGCCGGAGGGGACTAGCGCGTGACAATGAGCAGTTCTTC. This encodes CASSKRRRGLARDNEQFF. Filled out from reference TRBV7-3 and TRBJ2-1, the complete variable domain reads GAGVSQTPSNKVTEKGKYVELRCDPISGHTALYWYRQSLGQGPEFLIYFQGTGAADDSGLPNDRFFAVRPEGSVSTLKIQRTERGDSAVYLCASSKRRRGLARDNEQFFGPGTRLTVL.

The chain links TRBV6-5 to TRBJ2-7, with 8 nucleotides matching TRBD2. The germline gives CDR1 MNHEY, CDR2 SVGAGI. V dropped 0 bases and J dropped 12; count of bases not matched to a gene: 10. The CDR3 spans 14 residues. The CDR3 DNA reads as TGTGCCAGCAGTTACTCTGGACTAGCTTCCGAACGGTACTTC. Translation: CASSYSGLASERYF.

The chain carries TRBV7-3 and TRBJ2-2; 9 positions match TRBD2. This CDR3 spans 16 amino acids. J lost 6 bases, V lost 2 bases, and 7 bases had no gene match. Germline assignment: CDR1 SGHTA and CDR2 FQGTGA. CDR3 protein: CASSLVAGDLAGELFF. The CDR3 DNA follows: TGTGCCAGCAGCTTAGTAGCGGGAGATCTCGCCGGGGAGCTGTTTTTT.

This clonotype was seen a handful of times. The rearrangement uses TRBV7-2 and TRBJ2-4, with D perhaps matching TRBD1 (6 bases). Looked up from germline, CDR1 is SGHTA and CDR2 is FQGNSA. The CDR3 length is 15 residues. V lost 2 bases and J 1 base, leaving 9 bases between the germline ends. The DNA of the CDR3 is TGTGCCAGCAGCTTACTCGACAGGGCCAAAAACATTCAGTACTTC. Encoded protein: CASSLLDRAKNIQYF.

The chain recombines TRBV15 with TRBJ2-5; TRBD2 matches at 8 bases. V lost 0 bases, J lost 2 bases, and 2 bases stayed unmatched. CDR3 length: 15 residues. Germline V CDR1 and CDR2: LNHNV, YYDKDF (reference sequence). This CDR3 reads CATSRELAEQETQYF. The CDR3 DNA reads TGTGCCACCAGCAGAGAACTAGCGGAACAAGAGACCCAGTACTTC.

This clonotype was observed a handful of times. The rearrangement links TRBV10-3 to TRBJ2-1, with TRBD2 matching over 14 bases. The CDR3 runs 14 residues. V trimming: 10 bases; J trimming: 2 bases; junction bases outside the gene matches: 1. Germline V gives CDR1 ENHRY, CDR2 SYGVKD. The CDR3 region has the DNA TGTGCCACGACTAGCGGGAGGGCCTACAATGAGCAGTTCTTC. Translated: CATTSGRAYNEQFF.

The gene calls are TRBV12-3 or TRBV12-4 and TRBJ1-2; TRBD1 is a possible D gene (5 bases). V was shortened by 1 base and J by 8 bases, with 14 bases between the two germline ends. The CDR3 consists of 14 residues. CDR3 protein: CASSLGPRVGGYTF. The CDR3, as DNA: TGTGCCAGCAGTTTAGGGCCCAGGGTCGGCGGCTACACCTTC.

The chain links TRBV5-1 to TRBJ2-1; TRBD2 agrees at 13 bases. Germline V gives CDR1 SGHRS, CDR2 YFSETQ. The CDR3 has 16 residues. V gave up 0 bases and J gave up 9 bases; unmatched junction bases: 6. CDR3 protein: CASSLGLAGGVGEQFF. CDR3 nucleotide sequence: TGCGCCAGCAGCTTGGGACTAGCGGGAGGAGTAGGTGAGCAGTTCTTC.

The chain uses TRBV6-1 and TRBJ2-6; D gene ambiguous. The CDR3 totals 16 residues. Per germline, CDR1 MNHNS and CDR2 SASEGT. V was pared by 6 bases and J by 0 bases, with 12 bases between. CDR3 nucleotide sequence: TGTGCCAGCAGCTCAATACGGAGCTCTGGGGCCAACGTCCTGACTTTC. This translates into CASSSIRSSGANVLTF.

This clonotype was seen more than once but under ten times. This chain uses TRBV20-1 with TRBJ1-2, with D tentatively TRBD1 (5 bases). This CDR3 has 16 residues. In germline, CDR1 is DFQATT, CDR2 SNEGSKA (reference sequence). Trimming left V 3 bases short and J 0 bases short, with 17 bases between. The CDR3 nucleotides are TGCAGTGCTAGTCGGCAGGGAGGGCTTACTAACTATGGCTACACCTTC. Translated, it gives CSASRQGGLTNYGYTF.

This clonotype was seen a few times. The chain has TRBV20-1 and TRBJ1-5; TRBD1 aligns across 7 bases. The J segment lost 2 bases and the V segment lost 6 bases, leaving 4 bases of the junction unmatched. Germline V CDR1 and CDR2: DFQATT, SNEGSKA (reference sequence). The CDR3 is 13 amino acids. The CDR3 reads CSAGTDGNQPQHF. The DNA of the CDR3 is TGCAGTGCCGGGACAGACGGCAATCAGCCCCAGCATTTT.

Only a few counts were recorded for this clonotype. The CDR3 coding sequence is TGCAGTGCTAGAGTGGAGACCGGGGAGCTGTTTTTT. Amino acids: CSARVETGELFF. The genes are TRBV20-1 and TRBJ2-2; D ambiguous. This CDR3 region has 12 residues. Per the germline V gene, CDR1 is DFQATT and CDR2 is SNEGSKA (reference sequence). V lost 1 base and J lost 5, with 5 bases in between.

In DNA, the CDR3 is TGCAGTGCTGGGGGAGGGCCATCCTACAATGAGCAGTTCTTC. The encoded protein is CSAGGGPSYNEQFF. The genes are TRBV20-1 and TRBJ2-1, with 7 nucleotides matching TRBD2. The V segment lost 5 bases and the J segment 1 base; nucleotides outside the gene matches: 5. CDR1 is DFQATT, CDR2 SNEGSKA, per germline (reference sequence). The CDR3 has 14 residues.

This clonotype came up a few times. The V call is TRBV10-3, the J call TRBJ2-7, with 9 bases aligning to TRBD1. Germline trimming cut 6 bases from V and 5 bases from J; bases unmatched to any gene: 5. Germline V gene data show CDR1 as ENHRY and CDR2 as SYGVKD. This CDR3 comprises 13 residues. The CDR3 coding sequence is TGTGCCATCAGGGGGGACAGGGCCCACGAGCAGTACTTC. Amino acid sequence: CAIRGDRAHEQYF.

In its sample, this clonotype was seen a few times. The chain is built from TRBV6-1 and TRBJ2-1; possible D gene TRBD2, 5 bases. The V gene's germline CDR1 is MNHNS and CDR2 SASEGT. The CDR3 consists of 16 residues. V lost 11 bases and J 1 base, leaving 21 bases between the germline ends. DNA for the CDR3: TGTGCCGCCCCCCCCGGAGGCCCCCTTTCCTACAATGAGCAGTTCTTC. It translates to CAAPPGGPLSYNEQFF.

This clonotype was seen a few times. The chain couples TRBV27 to TRBJ2-3; D may correspond to TRBD1 or TRBD2 (6 bases each). Germline V gives CDR1 MNHEY, CDR2 SMNVEV (reference sequence). CDR3 length: 14 residues. Trimming stripped 5 bases from V and 0 bases from J, with 9 bases between. CDR3 in DNA: TGTGCCAGCAGTCGGGGGCTTAGCACAGATACGCAGTATTTT. Its translation: CASSRGLSTDTQYF.

Only a few counts were recorded for this clonotype. This chain links TRBV7-2 with TRBJ2-5; 8 bases align to TRBD1. Germline-derived CDR1 and CDR2 are SGHTA and FQGNSA. J was trimmed by 2 bases and V by 4 bases; bases with no gene match: 3. CDR3 size: 14 residues. This CDR3 is CASSYGQGQETQYF. CDR3 DNA sequence: TGTGCCAGCAGCTATGGACAGGGACAAGAGACCCAGTACTTC.

The chain carries TRBV20-1 and TRBJ1-2; 9 bases are a match to TRBD1. J was trimmed by 4 bases and V by 4 bases; bases with no gene match: 4. The CDR3 consists of 13 residues. Looked up from germline, CDR1 is DFQATT and CDR2 is SNEGSKA (reference sequence). The CDR3 region is CSATGGQGYGYTF. CDR3 DNA: TGCAGTGCTACGGGGGGACAGGGCTATGGCTACACCTTC.

The gene calls are TRBV12-3 or TRBV12-4 and TRBJ1-2, with D unclear. The CDR3 spans 13 residues. Trimming took 4 bases from V and 5 from J, leaving 11 bases between them. CDR3 sequence reads: CASSWEGPYGYTF. The CDR3 DNA sequence: TGTGCCAGCAGTTGGGAAGGCCCATATGGCTACACCTTC.

The J gene is TRBJ2-1, the V gene TRBV20-1; TRBD1 agrees at 7 bases. V shed 8 bases and J 4 bases; nucleotides not matched to a gene: 8. The CDR3 spans 13 residues. Germline values: CDR1 DFQATT, CDR2 SNEGSKA (reference sequence). The chain's CDR3 is CSTTIQGYNEQFF. CDR3 DNA: TGCAGTACTACGATACAGGGGTACAATGAGCAGTTCTTC.

The V call is TRBV19, the J call TRBJ2-2; TRBD2 is a possible D gene (5 bases). V was clipped by 9 bases and J by 0 bases, with 14 bases between them. The germline V gene encodes CDR1 LNHDA and CDR2 SQIVND (reference sequence). The CDR3 loop spans 15 amino acids. The CDR3 reads CASAFGVANTGELFF. In DNA, the CDR3 is TGTGCCAGCGCTTTCGGGGTAGCGAACACCGGGGAGCTGTTTTTT.

This clonotype turned up a few times. V usage is TRBV10-3 and J usage is TRBJ1-3, with 8 bases matching TRBD1. Germline CDR1 ENHRY, CDR2 SYGVKD. The V gene end was trimmed by 0 bases and the J gene end by 0 bases; junction bases not matched to a gene: 1. This CDR3 has 16 residues. The CDR3 DNA reads as TGTGCCATCAGTGAGTCAGACAGGGGCTCTGGAAACACCATATATTTT. Translating gives CAISESDRGSGNTIYF.

The V gene is TRBV5-1, the J gene TRBJ2-6; D not certain. The V gene lost 7 bases and the J gene lost 0 bases, with 11 bases spanning the gap. Germline CDR1 reads SGHRS; CDR2 reads YFSETQ. The CDR3 contains 15 residues. CDR3 in DNA: TGCGCCAGCGGTTTCAAGCCCTCTGGGGCCAACGTCCTGACTTTC. This sequence encodes CASGFKPSGANVLTF.

The chain couples TRBV5-1 to TRBJ2-1; 8 bases line up with TRBD1. CDR1 SGHRS and CDR2 YFSETQ come from the germline V gene. V dropped 2 bases and J dropped 6; count of bases not matched to a gene: 10. CDR3 length: 16 residues. CDR3 nucleotides: TGCGCCAGCAGCTTAACCGGGACAGGCGTTTTCAATGAGCAGTTCTTC. This codes for CASSLTGTGVFNEQFF. The entire variable domain, with the rest obtained from reference TRBV5-1 and TRBJ2-1, is as follows: KAGVTQTPRYLIKTRGQQVTLSCSPISGHRSVSWYQQTPGQGLQFLFEYFSETQRNKGNFPGRFSGRQFSNSRSEMNVSTLELGDSALYLCASSLTGTGVFNEQFFGPGTRLTVL.